This T cell receptor beta chain was sequenced during a study of cytotoxic CD8 clonotypes in ibrutinib-treated CLL. Study-wide context: In all, 10 to 11 patients were relapsed/refractory, some 14 were treatment-naive and 17 were IGHV unmutated.

Repertoires were generated with immunoSEQ multiplex PCR, while TCRdb's copy carries only in-frame clones and drops some. The table records some 50,000 clones, around 60% of them present only once. The V and J ends lost 3 bases and 3 bases, in that order; junction bases with no gene match: 7. Germline loops: CDR1 MNHNS, CDR2 SASEGT. CDR3 size: 17 residues. This sequence originates from a human donor with chronic lymphocytic leukemia. The rearrangement uses TRBV6-1 and TRBJ1-6, with TRBD1 matching over 8 bases. Sequences were derived from PBMCs, sampled after 24 months of ibrutinib treatment. The CDR3 spells CASSDKQGGYYNSPLHF. The CDR3 region has the DNA TGTGCCAGCAGTGATAAACAGGGGGGCTACTATAATTCACCCCTCCACTTT.